Shown below are 16 T cell receptor beta chains from a single sample sequenced in a study of T cell repertoires in cytomegalovirus infection. No antigen is known for these receptors. One entry per CDR3 protein, called by TCRdb with MiXCR from the reads. The repertoire includes just under 500,000 distinct CDR3 sequences, roughly a third of them detected once, and 17% sits in the top ten. This specimen was cultured PBMCs, taken from culture after CMV antigen stimulation. All receptors derive from a human donor in good health (CMV status not recorded). Some clones in this sample may be carry-over from other donors' samples.

This clonotype was counted a few times. The chain carries TRBV7-9 and TRBJ1-3; 7 bases agree with TRBD1. The J segment lost 0 bases and the V segment lost 5 bases, leaving 7 bases of the junction unmatched. Looked up from germline, CDR1 is SEHNR and CDR2 is FQNEAQ (reference sequence). The CDR3 is made up of 16 amino acids. The CDR3 sequence: CASSKQGTASGNTIYF. In DNA form, the CDR3 reads TGTGCCAGCAGCAAGCAGGGGACAGCCTCTGGAAACACCATATATTTT.

V is TRBV7-2 and J is TRBJ2-3; 10 nucleotides match TRBD2. The CDR3 is made up of 16 amino acids. Germline CDR1 SGHTA, CDR2 FQGNSA. V was clipped by 5 bases and J by 2 bases; unmatched bases: 7. CDR3 nucleotides: TGTGCCAGCAGCAGGACTAGCGGTAGGCCCACAGATACGCAGTATTTT. Its protein product is CASSRTSGRPTDTQYF. Combining the CDR3 with reference TRBV7-2 and TRBJ2-3 gives the whole variable domain GAGVSQSPSNKVTEKGKDVELRCDPISGHTALYWYRQSLGQGLEFLIYFQGNSAPDKSGLPSDRFSAERTGGSVSTLTIQRTQQEDSAVYLCASSRTSGRPTDTQYFGPGTRLTVL.

This clonotype was counted many times. V usage is TRBV7-3 and J usage is TRBJ2-7, with 7 bases identical to TRBD1. This CDR3 region has 13 residues. Germline lookup yields CDR1 SGHTA and CDR2 FQGTGA. Trimming removed 5 bases from V and 6 bases from J; junction bases left unmatched: 7. The CDR3 loop is CASSRRQGSEQYF. The CDR3 bases are TGTGCCAGCAGCCGAAGACAGGGATCCGAGCAGTACTTC.

The CDR3 DNA is TGTGCCAGCAGCACTGACGGAAATCAGCCCCAGCATTTT. Encoded protein: CASSTDGNQPQHF. The V gene is TRBV7-6, the J gene TRBJ1-5, with D uncertain. The germline V gene encodes CDR1 SGHVS and CDR2 FNYEAQ. The CDR3 length is 13 residues. With 5 bases removed from V and 4 bases from J, the gap between germline ends came to 9 bases. Combining the CDR3 with reference TRBV7-6 and TRBJ1-5 gives the whole variable domain GAGVSQSPRYKVTKRGQDVALRCDPISGHVSLYWYRQALGQGPEFLTYFNYEAQQDKSGLPNDRFSAERPEGSISTLTIQRTEQRDSAMYRCASSTDGNQPQHFGDGTRLSIL.

The chain links TRBV24-1 to TRBJ1-1; D is ambiguous. Trimming removed 7 bases at V and 4 bases at J, with 15 bases between. Germline values: CDR1 KGHDR, CDR2 SFDVKD. This CDR3 spans 14 amino acids. CDR3 in amino acids: CATSLGLGVTEAFF. The CDR3 DNA reads TGTGCCACCAGCTTAGGACTGGGTGTCACTGAAGCTTTCTTT.

The rearrangement links TRBV6-1 to TRBJ2-1; TRBD2 matches 7 bases. The CDR3 is made up of 13 amino acids. The germline gives CDR1 MNHNS, CDR2 SASEGT. V gave up 7 bases and J gave up 4 bases; unmatched junction bases: 4. CDR3 residues: CASMGLPYNEQFF. CDR3 coding DNA: TGTGCCAGCATGGGACTACCTTACAATGAGCAGTTCTTC.

This clonotype was recorded a few times. This chain uses TRBV4-3 with TRBJ2-3, with D maybe TRBD2 (5 bases). CDR3 length equals 16 residues. Trimming took off 1 base at V and 6 bases at J, with 17 bases between the two ends. Germline V gives CDR1 LGHNA, CDR2 YSLEER. CDR3 sequence reads: CASSQVTLESFDTQYF. The CDR3 DNA sequence: TGCGCCAGCAGCCAAGTTACACTAGAATCTTTCGATACGCAGTATTTT.

The chain carries TRBV5-1 and TRBJ2-1; 10 positions match TRBD2. The germline gives CDR1 SGHRS, CDR2 YFSETQ. The CDR3 covers 16 residues. With 1 base clipped from V and 4 bases from J, the junction kept 5 bases outside the gene matches. The CDR3 DNA reads as TGCGCCAGCAGCTTGAGGTGGACTAGCGGTTACAATGAGCAGTTCTTC. The encoded protein is CASSLRWTSGYNEQFF.

The CDR3 sequence is CASTPSKGQGQTEAFF. CDR3 coding DNA: TGTGCCAGCACCCCCTCCAAGGGACAGGGGCAGACTGAAGCTTTCTTT. J is TRBJ1-1 and V is TRBV6-1; 10 bases are shared with TRBD1. V lost 7 bases, J lost 5 bases, and 13 bases stayed unmatched. CDR3 length: 16 amino acids. The germline CDR1 and CDR2 sequences are MNHNS and SASEGT.

For the CDR3, the DNA is TGTGCCACCAGTGATTCGAAGGCGGGTAACCCTGAAGCTTTCTTT. It specifies CATSDSKAGNPEAFF. The rearrangement joins TRBV24-1 to TRBJ1-1; no definite D call. Between the trimmed V and J ends, which lost 2 bases and 6 bases, there was a span of 15 bases. The CDR3 spans 15 residues. The germline CDR1 and CDR2 sequences are KGHDR and SFDVKD.

This chain connects TRBV6-5 to TRBJ1-1; maybe TRBD1 (5 bases). Germline CDR1 is MNHEY and CDR2 is SVGAGI. The V and J ends lost 2 bases and 0 bases respectively, with 7 bases between them. This CDR3 has 14 amino acids. DNA of the CDR3: TGTGCCAGCAGTTACAAAGGGGTGAACACTGAAGCTTTCTTT. It translates to CASSYKGVNTEAFF.

This sequence joins TRBV20-1 and TRBJ2-1; D perhaps matches TRBD2 (6 bases). The CDR3 consists of 14 residues. Trimming took off 6 bases at V and 6 bases at J, with 18 bases between the two ends. The germline gives CDR1 DFQATT, CDR2 SNEGSKA (reference sequence). The DNA for the CDR3 is TGCAGTGCAGAGAACCGGGACTTCCTCAATGAGCAGTTCTTC. As protein: CSAENRDFLNEQFF.

The sample holds many counts of this clonotype. The chain couples TRBV5-1 to TRBJ2-7; 8 nucleotides match TRBD2. V gave up 4 bases and J gave up 7 bases; unmatched junction bases: 7. Per the germline V gene, CDR1 is SGHRS and CDR2 is YFSETQ. The CDR3 has 13 amino acids. The CDR3: CASSGSGSEEQYF. The CDR3 DNA follows: TGCGCCAGCAGCGGGAGCGGGAGTGAGGAGCAGTACTTC. The full variable domain, its missing parts supplied by reference TRBV5-1 and TRBJ2-7, is KAGVTQTPRYLIKTRGQQVTLSCSPISGHRSVSWYQQTPGQGLQFLFEYFSETQRNKGNFPGRFSGRQFSNSRSEMNVSTLELGDSALYLCASSGSGSEEQYFGPGTRLTVT.

The chain uses TRBV5-4 and TRBJ2-5, with 10 bases fitting TRBD2. CDR3 length: 16 residues. Germline trimming cut 4 bases from V and 2 bases from J; bases unmatched to any gene: 8. Germline V gene lookup returns CDR1 SGHNT and CDR2 YYREEE (reference sequence). CDR3 coding DNA: TGTGCCAGCAGCGAACCCTTAGCGGGAGGACAAGAGACCCAGTACTTC. This gives the protein CASSEPLAGGQETQYF.

The chain employs TRBV19 and TRBJ1-5; D possibly corresponds to TRBD1 (5 bases). This CDR3 is built from 14 residues. Trimming pared 8 bases from V and 0 bases from J, leaving 11 bases between. Germline CDR1 LNHDA, CDR2 SQIVND (reference sequence). CDR3 sequence reads: CASGTDYSNQPQHF. The CDR3 DNA follows: TGTGCCAGTGGGACGGATTATAGCAATCAGCCCCAGCATTTT.

The chain joins TRBV5-8 to TRBJ1-2; D is unclear. The CDR3 is 12 amino acids. Germline loops: CDR1 SGHTS, CDR2 YDEGEE. Trimming cost V 4 bases and J 6 bases, with 10 bases left between them. The CDR3 is CASSRTRDGYTF. The CDR3 DNA is TGTGCCAGCAGCCGCACAAGGGATGGCTACACCTTC. Together with reference TRBV5-8 and TRBJ1-2, the CDR3 gives the full variable domain: EAGVTQSPTHLIKTRGQQATLRCSPISGHTSVYWYQQALGLGLQFLLWYDEGEERNRGNFPPRFSGRQFPNYSSELNVNALELEDSALYLCASSRTRDGYTFGSGTRLTVV.